This T cell receptor beta chain was sequenced in a study of cytomegalovirus exposure and HLA in healthy donors. PCR amplification relied on 60 Vbeta primers (plus 13 Jbeta primers). Sequenced by immunoSEQ multiplex PCR; TCRdb stores in-frame clones only, minus some. The sample shows around 120,000 clones, 70% to 80% of them seen only once. This clone has a handful of counts. CDR1 and CDR2 (germline): KGHSH, LQKENI. The CDR3 has 14 amino acids. V gave up 2 bases and J gave up 0 bases, with 8 bases separating them. The V gene is TRBV18, the J gene TRBJ2-7; D gene uncertain. Sequenced material: PBMCs. This TCR was sampled from a man between 50 and 59 years old in good health and CMV-seropositive. The CDR3 sequence is CASSPAYLSYEQYF. Written as DNA, the CDR3 is TGTGCCAGCTCACCAGCCTACCTCTCCTACGAGCAGTACTTC.